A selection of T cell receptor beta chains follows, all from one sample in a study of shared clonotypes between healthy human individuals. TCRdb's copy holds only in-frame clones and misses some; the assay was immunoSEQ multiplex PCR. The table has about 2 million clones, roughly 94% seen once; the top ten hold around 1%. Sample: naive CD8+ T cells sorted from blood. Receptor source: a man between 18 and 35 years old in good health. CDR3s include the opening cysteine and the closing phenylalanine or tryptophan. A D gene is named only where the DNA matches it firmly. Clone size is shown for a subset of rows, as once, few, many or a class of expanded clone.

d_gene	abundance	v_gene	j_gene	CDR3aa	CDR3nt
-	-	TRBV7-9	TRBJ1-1	CASIIAGTNTEAFF	TGTGCCAGCATCATAGCCGGGACCAACACTGAAGCTTTCTTT
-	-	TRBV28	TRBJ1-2	CASSETGNYGYTF	TGTGCCAGCAGTGAGACGGGTAACTATGGCTACACCTTC
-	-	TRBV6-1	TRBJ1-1	CASSERGNTEAFF	TGTGCCAGCAGTGAGAGGGGGAACACTGAAGCTTTCTTT
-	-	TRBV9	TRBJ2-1	CASSASLGEKYNEQFF	TGTGCCAGCAGCGCATCGTTAGGGGAGAAATACAATGAGCAGTTCTTC
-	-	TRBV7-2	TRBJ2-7	CASSAPGLGEQYF	TGTGCCAGCAGCGCCCCAGGGTTGGGCGAGCAGTACTTC
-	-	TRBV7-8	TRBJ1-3	CASSLLLWGADTIYF	TGTGCCAGCAGCTTATTGTTGTGGGGGGCAGACACCATATATTTT
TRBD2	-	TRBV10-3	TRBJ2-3	CAIRRTSGPGDTQYF	TGTGCCATCAGGAGGACTAGCGGGCCAGGGGATACGCAGTATTTT
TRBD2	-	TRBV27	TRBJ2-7	CATVNLAVSYEQYF	TGTGCCACCGTCAATCTAGCGGTCTCCTACGAGCAGTACTTC
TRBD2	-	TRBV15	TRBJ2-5	CATSTKSSGVETQYF	TGTGCCACCAGCACCAAGTCTAGCGGGGTTGAGACCCAGTACTTC
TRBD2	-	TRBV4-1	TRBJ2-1	CASSPRLAGVYNEQFF	TGCGCCAGCAGCCCCCGACTAGCGGGAGTCTACAATGAGCAGTTCTTC
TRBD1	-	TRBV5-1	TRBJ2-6	CASSWTGAGANVLTF	TGCGCCAGCAGCTGGACAGGGGCAGGGGCCAACGTCCTGACTTTC
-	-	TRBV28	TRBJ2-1	CASTDTQYNEQFF	TGTGCCAGCACCGATACGCAGTACAATGAGCAGTTCTTC
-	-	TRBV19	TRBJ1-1	CASSTNRAVNTEAFF	TGTGCCAGTAGTACCAACAGGGCTGTGAACACTGAAGCTTTCTTT
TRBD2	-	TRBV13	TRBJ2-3	CASSLVLAGSSGPTDTQYF	TGTGCCAGCAGCTTAGTACTAGCGGGAAGCTCTGGCCCCACAGATACGCAGTATTTT
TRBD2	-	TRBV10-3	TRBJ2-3	CAISDSIAGDTDTQYF	TGTGCCATCAGTGACTCTATAGCGGGGGACACAGATACGCAGTATTTT
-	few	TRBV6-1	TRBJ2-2	CASSEGGTGELFF	TGTGCCAGCAGTGAAGGGGGAACCGGGGAGCTGTTTTTT
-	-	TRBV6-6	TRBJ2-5	CASNQDGRRETQYF	TGTGCCAGCAACCAGGACGGCCGGAGGGAGACCCAGTACTTC